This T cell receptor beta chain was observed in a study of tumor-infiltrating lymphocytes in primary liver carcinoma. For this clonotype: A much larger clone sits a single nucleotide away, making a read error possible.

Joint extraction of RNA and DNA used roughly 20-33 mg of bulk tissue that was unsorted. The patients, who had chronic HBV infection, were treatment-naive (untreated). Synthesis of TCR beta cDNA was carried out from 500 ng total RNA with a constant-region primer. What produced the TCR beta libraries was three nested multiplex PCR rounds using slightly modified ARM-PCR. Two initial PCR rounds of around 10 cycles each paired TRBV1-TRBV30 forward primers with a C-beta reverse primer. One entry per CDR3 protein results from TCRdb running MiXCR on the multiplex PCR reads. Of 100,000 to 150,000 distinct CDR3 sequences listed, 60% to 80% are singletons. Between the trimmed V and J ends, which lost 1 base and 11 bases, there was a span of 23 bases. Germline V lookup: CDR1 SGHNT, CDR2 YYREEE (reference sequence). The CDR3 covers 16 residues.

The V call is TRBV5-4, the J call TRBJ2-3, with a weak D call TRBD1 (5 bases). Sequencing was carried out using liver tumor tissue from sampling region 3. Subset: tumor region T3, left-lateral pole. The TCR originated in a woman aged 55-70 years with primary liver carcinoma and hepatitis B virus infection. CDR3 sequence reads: CASSLFGAAQSNMQYF. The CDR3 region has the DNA TGTGCCAGCAGCTTGTTTGGGGCCGCGCAATCCAATATGCAGTATTTT.